This T cell receptor (beta chain) was profiled in a study of control samples from healthy donors and cancer patients. Produced via immunoSEQ multiplex PCR; TCRdb's table is partial and in-frame only. The table lists 150,000 to 200,000 clones, around nine tenths of them singletons. This sequence originates from a woman in her twenties or thirties in good health. The material sequenced was blood.

For the CDR3, the DNA is TGTGCCAGCAGCTCTACAGTCTACGAGCAGTACTTC. Its protein is CASSSTVYEQYF. The chain links TRBV13 to TRBJ2-7, with D unresolved. The CDR3 contains 12 residues. V was cut by 4 bases and J by 3 bases, with 7 bases left in between. Germline lookup yields CDR1 PRHDT and CDR2 FYEKMQ (reference sequence).